The clone carrying this TCR beta chain was found many times. Its antigen is currently unknown. This CDR3 comprises 14 residues. Germline CDR1 reads SGHAT; CDR2 reads FQNNGV. Trimming shortened V by 1 base and J by 4 bases, and 10 bases separated the two germline ends. Sorted libraries were made with about a million CD4+ or CD8+ T cells. The data originate from a study of neurological immune-mediated disorders. Overall study results and limits: Expanded clones shared no identical CDR3 amino acid sequences across subjects, which suggested private TCR-beta repertoires in all groups.

Over 190 million TCR-beta sequences from 15-18 subjects came out of each sequencing run. Using its own MiXCR run on the 5' RACE reads, TCRdb lists one record per CDR3 protein. The table records approximately 38,000 distinct CDR3 sequences, approximately 10% of them present only once. Sequencing used CD4+ T cells from blood. The receptor comes from a woman in her twenties or thirties with HTLV-1-associated myelopathy (HAM/TSP). The chain recombines TRBV11-2 with TRBJ1-2; D remains ambiguous. DNA for the CDR3: TGTGCCAGCAGCTTAGGGGCTTCGCCCTATGGCTACACCTTC. Encoded protein: CASSLGASPYGYTF.